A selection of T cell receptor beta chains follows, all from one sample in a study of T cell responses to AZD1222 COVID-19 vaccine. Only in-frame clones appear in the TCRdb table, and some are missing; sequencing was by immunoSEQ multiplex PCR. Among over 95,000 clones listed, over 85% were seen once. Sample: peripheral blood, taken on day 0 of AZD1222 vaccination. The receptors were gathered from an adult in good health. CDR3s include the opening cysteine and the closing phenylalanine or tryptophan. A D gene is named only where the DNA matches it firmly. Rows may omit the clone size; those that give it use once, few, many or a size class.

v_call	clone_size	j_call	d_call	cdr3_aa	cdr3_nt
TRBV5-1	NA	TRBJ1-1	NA	CASSLVGVGTEAFF	TGCGCCAGCAGCTTGGTGGGGGTGGGCACTGAAGCTTTCTTT
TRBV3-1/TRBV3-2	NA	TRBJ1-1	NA	CASSQQGYYTEAFF	TGTGCCAGCAGCCAACAGGGGTATTACACTGAAGCTTTCTTT
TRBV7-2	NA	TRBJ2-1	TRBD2	CASSLGLAGGSNEQFF	TGTGCCAGCAGCTTAGGTCTAGCGGGAGGGTCGAATGAGCAGTTCTTC
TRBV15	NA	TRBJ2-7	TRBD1	CATSRGTGIYEQYF	TGTGCCACCAGCAGGGGGACAGGAATCTACGAGCAGTACTTC
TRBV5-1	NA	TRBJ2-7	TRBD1	CATSPGQGGYEQYF	TGCGCCACCTCACCGGGACAGGGAGGCTACGAGCAGTACTTC
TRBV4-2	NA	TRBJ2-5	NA	CASSQGGTVETQYF	TGTGCCAGCAGCCAAGGAGGGACTGTGGAGACCCAGTACTTC
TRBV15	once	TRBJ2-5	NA	CATSRNSGTLQETQYF	TGTGCCACCAGCAGGAACTCCGGGACTTTACAAGAGACCCAGTACTTC
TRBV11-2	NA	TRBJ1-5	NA	CASSPGTRGNQPQHF	TGTGCCAGCAGCCCCGGTACCCGAGGCAATCAGCCCCAGCATTTT
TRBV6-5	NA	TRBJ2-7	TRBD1	CASSWTGVVYEQYF	TGTGCCAGCAGTTGGACAGGGGTGGTCTACGAGCAGTACTTC
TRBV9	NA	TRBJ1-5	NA	CASSVVGSTVGNQPQHF	TGTGCCAGCAGCGTAGTGGGCAGCACCGTTGGCAATCAGCCCCAGCATTTT
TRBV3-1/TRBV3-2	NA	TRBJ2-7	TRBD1	CASTLRRDRVYEQYF	TGTGCCAGCACCCTTCGCCGGGACAGGGTCTACGAGCAGTACTTC
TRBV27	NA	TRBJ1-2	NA	CASSPSAQGSYGYTF	TGTGCCAGCAGTCCCTCCGCACAGGGTAGCTATGGCTACACCTTC
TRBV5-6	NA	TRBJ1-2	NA	CASSLEVRVDYGYTF	TGTGCCAGCAGCTTGGAGGTCAGGGTGGACTATGGCTACACCTTC
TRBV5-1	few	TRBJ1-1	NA	CASSLWAGVGLNTEAFF	TGCGCCAGCAGCTTGTGGGCAGGGGTGGGTTTGAACACTGAAGCTTTCTTT
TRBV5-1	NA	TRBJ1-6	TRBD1	CASSLEQGRNSPLHF	TGCGCCAGCAGCTTGGAACAGGGGAGGAATTCACCCCTCCACTTT
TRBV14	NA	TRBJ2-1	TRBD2	CASSQDGGTGLAPGEQFF	TGTGCCAGCAGCCAAGATGGGGGAACGGGACTAGCCCCGGGTGAGCAGTTCTTC
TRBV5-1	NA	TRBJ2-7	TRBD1	CASSEGQVPYEQYF	TGCGCCAGCAGCGAGGGACAGGTTCCCTACGAGCAGTACTTC
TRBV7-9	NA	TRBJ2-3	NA	CASSARGPSTDTQYF	TGTGCCAGCAGCGCCAGGGGTCCTAGCACAGATACGCAGTATTTT
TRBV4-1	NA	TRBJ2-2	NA	CASSQDYRVNTGELFF	TGCGCCAGCAGCCAAGATTATAGGGTGAACACCGGGGAGCTGTTTTTT
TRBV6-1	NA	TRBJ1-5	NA	CASSEITNQPQHF	TGTGCCAGCAGTGAAATCACCAATCAGCCCCAGCATTTT
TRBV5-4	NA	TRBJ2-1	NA	CASSLAGAEVEFF	TGTGCCAGCAGCTTGGCCGGAGCAGAGGTTGAGTTCTTC
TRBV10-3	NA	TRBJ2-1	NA	CAISFGGTEQFF	TGTGCCATCAGTTTCGGGGGAACTGAGCAGTTCTTC
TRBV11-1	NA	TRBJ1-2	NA	CASSLAVVSGYTF	TGTGCCAGCAGCTTAGCTGTTGTCTCTGGCTACACCTTC
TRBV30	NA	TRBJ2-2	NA	CAWMAGQLTGELFF	TGTGCCTGGATGGCGGGACAGCTGACTGGGGAGCTGTTTTTT
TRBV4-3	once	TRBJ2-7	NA	CASSQDLAGAIREQYF	TGCGCCAGCAGCCAAGATCTGGCAGGGGCCATCCGCGAGCAGTACTTC
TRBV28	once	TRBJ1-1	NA	CASSPPGGLNTEAFF	TGTGCCAGCAGTCCTCCGGGGGGGTTGAACACTGAAGCTTTCTTT
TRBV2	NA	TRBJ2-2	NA	CASSLPGANTGELFF	TGTGCCAGCAGTTTGCCAGGGGCGAACACCGGGGAGCTGTTTTTT
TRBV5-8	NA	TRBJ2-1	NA	CASSLREVGSRNEQFF	TGTGCCAGCAGCTTGCGAGAAGTCGGGTCCCGCAATGAGCAGTTCTTC
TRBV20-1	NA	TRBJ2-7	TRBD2	CRVAGGKEQYF	TGCAGGGTAGCGGGAGGAAAAGAGCAGTACTTC
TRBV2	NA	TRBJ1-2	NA	CASALDSPYGYTF	TGTGCCAGCGCTTTGGACAGCCCATATGGCTACACCTTC
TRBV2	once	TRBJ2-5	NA	CASSEGRGLTGPLQETQYF	TGTGCCAGCAGCGAGGGGCGGGGGCTGACAGGGCCCCTCCAAGAGACCCAGTACTTC
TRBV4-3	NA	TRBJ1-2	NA	CASSQDFFGDYGYTF	TGCGCCAGCAGCCAAGATTTTTTTGGGGACTATGGCTACACCTTC
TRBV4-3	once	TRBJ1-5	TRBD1	CASSQTPWTGLEQPQHF	TGCGCCAGCAGCCAAACGCCGTGGACAGGGTTGGAACAGCCCCAGCATTTT
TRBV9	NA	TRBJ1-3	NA	CASSVGTGKGSGNTIYF	TGTGCCAGCAGCGTCGGTACAGGAAAAGGCTCTGGAAACACCATATATTTT
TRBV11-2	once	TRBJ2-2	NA	CASSLDRAVGELFF	TGTGCCAGCAGCTTAGACAGGGCTGTGGGGGAGCTGTTTTTT
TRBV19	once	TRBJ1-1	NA	CASSITGRTEAFF	TGTGCCAGTAGTATAACTGGTAGGACTGAAGCTTTCTTT
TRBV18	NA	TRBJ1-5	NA	CASSPEVQGNQPQHF	TGTGCCAGCTCCCCGGAGGTCCAGGGAAATCAGCCCCAGCATTTT
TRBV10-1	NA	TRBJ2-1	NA	CASSRDPLNEQFF	TGCGCCAGCAGCCGGGACCCCCTCAATGAGCAGTTCTTC
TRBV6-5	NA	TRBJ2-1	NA	CASSRDRSSYNEQFF	TGTGCCAGCAGTCGCGACAGGTCCTCCTACAATGAGCAGTTCTTC
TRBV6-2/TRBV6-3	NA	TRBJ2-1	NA	CASSDRQFSYNEQFF	TGTGCCAGCAGTGATCGGCAGTTCTCCTACAATGAGCAGTTCTTC
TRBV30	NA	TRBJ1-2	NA	CAWGLGGPGYTF	TGTGCCTGGGGTCTAGGGGGTCCTGGCTACACCTTC
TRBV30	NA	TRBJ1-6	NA	CAWSEAGREVSPLHF	TGTGCCTGGAGTGAGGCGGGCCGCGAGGTATCACCCCTCCACTTT
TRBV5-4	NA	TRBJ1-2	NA	CASTHGGTFYGYTF	TGTGCCAGCACCCACGGGGGTACCTTCTATGGCTACACCTTC
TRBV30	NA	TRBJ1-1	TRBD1	CAWSVLGTGDTEAFF	TGTGCCTGGAGTGTACTAGGGACAGGGGACACTGAAGCTTTCTTT
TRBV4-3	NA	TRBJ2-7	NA	CASSQGRNYEQYF	TGCGCCAGCAGCCAAGGACGGAACTACGAGCAGTACTTC
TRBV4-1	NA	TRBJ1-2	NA	CASSPSGNGNYGYTF	TGCGCCAGCAGCCCCAGTGGGAACGGGAACTATGGCTACACCTTC
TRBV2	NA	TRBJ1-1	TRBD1	CASRDRTGGYTEAFF	TGTGCCAGCAGGGACAGGACAGGGGGATACACTGAAGCTTTCTTT
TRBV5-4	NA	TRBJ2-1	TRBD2	CASSLPTRTSGIPEQFF	TGTGCCAGCAGCTTGCCTACCAGGACTAGCGGGATTCCCGAGCAGTTCTTC
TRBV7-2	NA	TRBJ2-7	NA	CASSWTLEGSYEQYF	TGTGCCAGCAGTTGGACCTTGGAGGGGAGCTACGAGCAGTACTTC
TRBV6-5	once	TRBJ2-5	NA	CASSYSYRETQYF	TGTGCCAGCAGTTACTCGTACCGGGAGACCCAGTACTTC
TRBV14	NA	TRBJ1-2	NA	CASSQDRQGAGYTF	TGTGCCAGCAGCCAAGATCGTCAGGGTGCCGGCTACACCTTC
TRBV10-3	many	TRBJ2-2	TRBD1	CAISEDRESGELFF	TGTGCCATCAGTGAGGACAGGGAGTCCGGGGAGCTGTTTTTT